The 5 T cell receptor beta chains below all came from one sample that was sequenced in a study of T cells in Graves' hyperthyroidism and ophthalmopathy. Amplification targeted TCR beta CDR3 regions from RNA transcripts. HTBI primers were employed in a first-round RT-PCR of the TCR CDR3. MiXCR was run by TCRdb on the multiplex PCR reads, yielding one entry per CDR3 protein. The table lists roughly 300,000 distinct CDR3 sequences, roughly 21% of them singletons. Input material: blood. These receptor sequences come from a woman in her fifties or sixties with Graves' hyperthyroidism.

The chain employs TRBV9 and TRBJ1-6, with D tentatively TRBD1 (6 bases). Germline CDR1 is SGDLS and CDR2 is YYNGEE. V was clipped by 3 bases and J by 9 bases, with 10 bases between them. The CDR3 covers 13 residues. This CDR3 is CASSDTGISPLHF. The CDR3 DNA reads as TGTGCCAGCAGCGATACAGGGATTTCACCCCTCCACTTT.

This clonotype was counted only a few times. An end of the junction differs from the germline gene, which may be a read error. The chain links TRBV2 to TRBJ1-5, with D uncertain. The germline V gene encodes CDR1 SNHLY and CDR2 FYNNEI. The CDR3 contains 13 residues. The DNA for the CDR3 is TGTACCAGCAGTGGTCAAAGCAATCAGCCCCAGCATTTT. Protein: CTSSGQSNQPQHF.

The CDR3 sequence: CASSSAIGRVDEQYF. Here the CDR3 DNA reads TGTGCCAGCAGTAGCGCGATCGGGAGAGTCGACGAGCAGTACTTC. The rearrangement links TRBV28 to TRBJ2-7; TRBD2 is a possible D gene (6 bases). This CDR3 is 15 amino acids long. V lost 5 bases and J lost 5, with 19 bases in between. In germline, CDR1 is MDHEN, CDR2 SYDVKM.

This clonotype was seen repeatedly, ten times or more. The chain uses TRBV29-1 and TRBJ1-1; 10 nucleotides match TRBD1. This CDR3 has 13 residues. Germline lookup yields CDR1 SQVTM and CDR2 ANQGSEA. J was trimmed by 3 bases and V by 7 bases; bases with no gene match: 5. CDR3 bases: TGCAGCGCCCGGACAGGGGGGGACACTGAAGCTTTCTTT. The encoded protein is CSARTGGDTEAFF.

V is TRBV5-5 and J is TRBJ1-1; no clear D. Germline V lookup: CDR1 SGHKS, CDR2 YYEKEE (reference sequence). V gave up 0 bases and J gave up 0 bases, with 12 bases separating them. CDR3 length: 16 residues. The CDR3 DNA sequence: TGTGCCAGCAGCTTGGTGGCGAAGACTATGAACACTGAAGCTTTCTTT. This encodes CASSLVAKTMNTEAFF.